This TCR beta chain was retrieved from a study of blood T cell repertoires in COVID-19. Whole-study context: Samples representing acute and convalescent COVID-19 were sourced from the United States, Italy and Spain.

Individuals drawn from 24 US areas were about 18 to 100 years old. Researchers sorted participants into cohorts using their self-reported clinical history. The authors' processing: Nucleated cell counts were estimated from reference gene primer amplification. Generated by immunoSEQ multiplex PCR, the TCRdb table keeps only in-frame clones and is missing some. The DNA gave D and trimming, while V, J and clone size come from that table. The table includes approximately 200,000 clones, around 90% detected once. The CDR3 covers 14 residues. The V gene's germline CDR1 is SGHTA and CDR2 FQGTGA. J was trimmed by 6 bases and V by 5 bases; bases with no gene match: 6.

Sequenced: PBMCs or T cells enriched from blood (not recorded which). The chain has TRBV7-3 and TRBJ2-2; 7 nucleotides match TRBD1. This TCR came from a young woman who had recovered from COVID-19. The DNA for the CDR3 is TGTGCCAGCAGCGCGACAGGGTTGGCCGGGGAGCTGTTTTTT. Translated, it gives CASSATGLAGELFF.